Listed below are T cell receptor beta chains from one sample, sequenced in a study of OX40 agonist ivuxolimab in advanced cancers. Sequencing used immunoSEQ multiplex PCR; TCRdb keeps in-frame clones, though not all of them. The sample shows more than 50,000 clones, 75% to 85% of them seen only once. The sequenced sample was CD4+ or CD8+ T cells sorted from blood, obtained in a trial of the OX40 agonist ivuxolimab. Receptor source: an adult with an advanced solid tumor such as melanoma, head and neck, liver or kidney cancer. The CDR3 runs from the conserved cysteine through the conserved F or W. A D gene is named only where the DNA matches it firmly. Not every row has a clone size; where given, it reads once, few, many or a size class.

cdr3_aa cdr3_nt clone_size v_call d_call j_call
CASSLLPGNTIYF TGTGCCAGCAGCTTGTTACCTGGAAACACCATATATTTT few TRBV7-2 . TRBJ1-3
CASSGRRGETQYF TGTGCCAGCAGCGGAAGGAGGGGGGAGACCCAGTACTTC . TRBV2 . TRBJ2-5
CASSLTDTQYF TGTGCCAGCAGCTTGACAGATACGCAGTATTTT . TRBV5-4 . TRBJ2-3
CASSESRLNGTGRSDTQYF TGCGCCAGCAGTGAGTCGAGATTGAATGGGACAGGGAGATCAGATACGCAGTATTTT . TRBV10-1 TRBD1 TRBJ2-3
CASSYGRSTEAFF TGTGCCAGCAGTTACGGCAGGAGTACTGAAGCTTTCTTT . TRBV6-5 . TRBJ1-1
CASKGWDEKLFF TGTGCCAGCAAAGGGTGGGATGAAAAACTGTTTTTT . TRBV2 . TRBJ1-4
CSVGGFGTEAFF TGCAGCGTTGGCGGGTTCGGCACTGAAGCTTTCTTT once TRBV29-1 . TRBJ1-1
CASSRRAEGGELFF TGTGCCAGCTCCCGTCGGGCCGAGGGGGGGGAGCTGTTTTTT once TRBV11-3 . TRBJ2-2
CASSLYGTENNYGYTF TGTGCCAGCAGCTTGTACGGGACGGAAAACAACTATGGCTACACCTTC . TRBV7-9 . TRBJ1-2
CASSPMHKRPRDEKLFF TGTGCCAGCAGTCCCATGCATAAACGGCCAAGGGATGAAAAACTGTTTTTT . TRBV2 . TRBJ1-4